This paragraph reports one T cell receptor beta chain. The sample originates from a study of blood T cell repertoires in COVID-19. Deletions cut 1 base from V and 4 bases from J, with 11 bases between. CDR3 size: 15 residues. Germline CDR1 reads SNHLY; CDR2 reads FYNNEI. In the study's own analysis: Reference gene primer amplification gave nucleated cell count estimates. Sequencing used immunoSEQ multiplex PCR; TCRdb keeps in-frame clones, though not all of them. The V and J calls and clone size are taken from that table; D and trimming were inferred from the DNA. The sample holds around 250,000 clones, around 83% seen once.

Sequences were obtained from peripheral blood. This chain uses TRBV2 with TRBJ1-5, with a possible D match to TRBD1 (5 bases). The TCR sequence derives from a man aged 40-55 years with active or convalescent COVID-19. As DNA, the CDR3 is TGTGCCAGCAGTGAAGGAGACAGCGAGAATCAGCCCCAGCATTTT. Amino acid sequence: CASSEGDSENQPQHF.